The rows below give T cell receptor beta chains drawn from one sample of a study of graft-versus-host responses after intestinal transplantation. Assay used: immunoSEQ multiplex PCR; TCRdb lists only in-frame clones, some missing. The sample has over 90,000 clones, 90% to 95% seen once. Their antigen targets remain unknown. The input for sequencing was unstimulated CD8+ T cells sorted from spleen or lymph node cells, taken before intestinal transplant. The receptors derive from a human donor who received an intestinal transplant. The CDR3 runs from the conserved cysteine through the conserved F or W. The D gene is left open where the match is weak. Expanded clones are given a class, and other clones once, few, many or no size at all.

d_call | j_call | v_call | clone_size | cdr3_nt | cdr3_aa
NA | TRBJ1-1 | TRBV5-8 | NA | TGTGCCAGCAGCTTGGCTCGGACTGGGAACACTGAAGCTTTCTTT | CASSLARTGNTEAFF
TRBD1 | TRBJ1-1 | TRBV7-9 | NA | TGTGCCAGCAGCGCCCCAGGGGGGAGGACTGAAGCTTTCTTT | CASSAPGGRTEAFF
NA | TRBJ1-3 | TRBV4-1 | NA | TGCGCCAGCAGCCAAGGGGGCTTAGAAGACACCATATATTTT | CASSQGGLEDTIYF
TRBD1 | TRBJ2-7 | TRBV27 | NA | TGTGCCAGCAGTTGGGGACAGGGGACCTACGAGCAGTACTTC | CASSWGQGTYEQYF
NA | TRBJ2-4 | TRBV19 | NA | TGTGCCAGTAGTATATCGAGGGTCGAGTTAGCCAAAAACATTCAGTACTTC | CASSISRVELAKNIQYF
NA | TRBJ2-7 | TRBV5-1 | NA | TGCGCCAGCAGCTTGTTAGGGGGTACTTACGAGCAGTACTTC | CASSLLGGTYEQYF
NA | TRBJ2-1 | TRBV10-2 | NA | TGCGCCAGCAGTGAGTCGGGACGGGTTTTTGAGCAGTTCTTC | CASSESGRVFEQFF
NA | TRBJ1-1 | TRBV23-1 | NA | TGCGCCAGCAGGGAAGTAACTGAAGCTTTCTTT | CASREVTEAFF
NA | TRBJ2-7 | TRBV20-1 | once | TGCAGTGCTAGGGGGAGCTACGAGCAGTACTTC | CSARGSYEQYF
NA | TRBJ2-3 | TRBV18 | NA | TGTGCCAGCTCCGATACGACGGCAGGGAGCACAGATACGCAGTATTTT | CASSDTTAGSTDTQYF
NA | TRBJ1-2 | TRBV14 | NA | TGTGCCAGCAGCGTGGGCGCGTTTTATGGCTACACCTTC | CASSVGAFYGYTF
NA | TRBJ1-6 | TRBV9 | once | TGTGCCAGCAGCGAGCCCCCCGGGGCGCTCCCCGATAATTCACCCCTCCACTTT | CASSEPPGALPDNSPLHF
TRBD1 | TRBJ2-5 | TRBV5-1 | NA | TGCGCCAGCAGCTTTACAGGGGTCCAAGAGACCCAGTACTTC | CASSFTGVQETQYF
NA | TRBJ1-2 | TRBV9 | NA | TGTGCCAGCAGCGTAGGAGGCTCAAACGGGGGCTACACCTTC | CASSVGGSNGGYTF
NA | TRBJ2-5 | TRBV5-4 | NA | TGTGCCAGCAGCCTGGACCTCGGGGGAGAAGAGACCCAGTACTTC | CASSLDLGGEETQYF
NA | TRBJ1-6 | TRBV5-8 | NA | TGTGCCAGCAGCGACCCCCTGGGGAGGGGTTGGTCACCCCTCCACTTT | CASSDPLGRGWSPLHF
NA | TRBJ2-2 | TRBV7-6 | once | TGTGCCAGCAGCTTGGGCCAAGGGACCGGGGAGCTGTTTTTT | CASSLGQGTGELFF
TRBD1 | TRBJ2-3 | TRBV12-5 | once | TGTGCTAGTGGTCACACAGGGGGTCTATCGCCAGATACGCAGTATTTT | CASGHTGGLSPDTQYF
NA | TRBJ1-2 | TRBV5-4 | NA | TGTGCCAGCAGCTGGGGGGACAATGGCTACACCTTC | CASSWGDNGYTF
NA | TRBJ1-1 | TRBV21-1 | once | TGTGCCAGCACCGCGACAGGTGTCTTT | CASTATGVF
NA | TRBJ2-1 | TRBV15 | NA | TGTGCCACCAGCAGAGATAAGGGGGTGGCCAATGAGCAGTTCTTC | CATSRDKGVANEQFF
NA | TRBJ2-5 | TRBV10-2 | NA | TGCGCCAGCAGTGACCCGTCGCGTTATCAAGAGACCCAGTACTTC | CASSDPSRYQETQYF
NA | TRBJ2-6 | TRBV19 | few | TGTGCCAGTAGTATGTCGGGCGGGGCCAACGTCCTGACTTTC | CASSMSGGANVLTF
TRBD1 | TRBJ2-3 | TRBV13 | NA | TGTGCCAGCAGCTTTGGGACAGGGGCGGATACGCAGTATTTT | CASSFGTGADTQYF
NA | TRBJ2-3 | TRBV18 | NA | TGTGCCAGCTCACGGGCAGGGGTCGCAGATACGCAGTATTTT | CASSRAGVADTQYF
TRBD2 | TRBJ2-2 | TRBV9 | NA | TGTGCCAGCAGCGTTGAAGTAGCGGGCACCGGGGAGCTGTTTTTT | CASSVEVAGTGELFF
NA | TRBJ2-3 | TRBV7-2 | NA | TGTGCCAGCAGCTCCGGGTCCCTGACAGATACGCAGTATTTT | CASSSGSLTDTQYF
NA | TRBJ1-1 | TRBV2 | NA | TGTGCCAGCAACCCCGGACGGCTGGAGCGCACTGAAGCTTTCTTT | CASNPGRLERTEAFF
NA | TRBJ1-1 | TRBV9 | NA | TGTGCCAGCACACCCCTCCGGGGGAATGAAGCTTTCTTT | CASTPLRGNEAFF
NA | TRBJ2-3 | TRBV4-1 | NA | TGCGCCAGCAGCCAAGACCGAATAGGAGCGCACCCTAGCACAGATACGCAGTATTTT | CASSQDRIGAHPSTDTQYF
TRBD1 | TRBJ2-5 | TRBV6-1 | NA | TGTGCCAGCAGTCGACAGGGAGAACAAGAGACCCAGTACTTC | CASSRQGEQETQYF
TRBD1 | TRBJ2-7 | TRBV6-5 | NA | TGTGCCAGCAGTCCCGGGACAGGCTCCTACGAGCAGTACTTC | CASSPGTGSYEQYF
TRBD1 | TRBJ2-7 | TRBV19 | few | TGTGCCAGTAGTATGGGGACAGGGCGTACCTACGAGCAGTACTTC | CASSMGTGRTYEQYF
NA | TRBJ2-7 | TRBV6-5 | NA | TGTGCCAGCAGTGACTCCTACGAGCAGTACTTC | CASSDSYEQYF
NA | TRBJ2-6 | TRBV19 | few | TGTGCCACTGATGACGGGTTTGGTGTTGGGGCCAACGTCCTGACTTTC | CATDDGFGVGANVLTF
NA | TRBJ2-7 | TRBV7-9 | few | TGTGCCAGCAGCCCAGCAGAGGACACCTACGAGCAGTACTTC | CASSPAEDTYEQYF
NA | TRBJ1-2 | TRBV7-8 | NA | TGTGCCAGCGGAGGGACGTACTATGGCTACACCTTC | CASGGTYYGYTF
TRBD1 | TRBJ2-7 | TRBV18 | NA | TGTGCCAGCTCGACAGGGAAGCCCTACGAGCAGTACTTC | CASSTGKPYEQYF
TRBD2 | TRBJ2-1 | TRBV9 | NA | TGTGCCAGCAGCGTAGGAAGCGGGGGGGCTATAGAGCAGTTCTTC | CASSVGSGGAIEQFF
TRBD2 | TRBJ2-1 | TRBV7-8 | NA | TGTGCCAGCAGCAAAAGACTAGCGGGGATCTCCTACAATGAGCAGTTCTTC | CASSKRLAGISYNEQFF
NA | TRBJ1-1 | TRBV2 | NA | TGTGCCAGCAGTGAAGCGCTAATCCTCTTT | CASSEALILF
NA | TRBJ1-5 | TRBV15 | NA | TGTGCCACCAGCAGCCTTTCAACAGGGCTCAATCAGCCCCAGCATTTT | CATSSLSTGLNQPQHF